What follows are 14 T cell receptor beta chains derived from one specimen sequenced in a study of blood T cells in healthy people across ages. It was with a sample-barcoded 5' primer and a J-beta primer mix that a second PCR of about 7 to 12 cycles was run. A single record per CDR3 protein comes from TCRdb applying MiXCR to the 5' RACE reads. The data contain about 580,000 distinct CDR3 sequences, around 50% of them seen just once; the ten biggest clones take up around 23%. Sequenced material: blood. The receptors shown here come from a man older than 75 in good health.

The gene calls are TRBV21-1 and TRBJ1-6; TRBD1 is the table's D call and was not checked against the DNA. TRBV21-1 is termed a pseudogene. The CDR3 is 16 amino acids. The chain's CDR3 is CASSKDGYRWDSPLHF. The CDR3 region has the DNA TGTGCCAGCAGCAAAGATGGGTACAGGTGGGATTCACCCCTCCACTTT.

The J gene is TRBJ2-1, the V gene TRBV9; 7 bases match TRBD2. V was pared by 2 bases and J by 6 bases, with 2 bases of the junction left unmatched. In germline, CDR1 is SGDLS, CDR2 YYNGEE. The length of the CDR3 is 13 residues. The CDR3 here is CASSVLAANEQFF. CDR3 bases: TGTGCCAGCAGCGTCCTAGCGGCCAATGAGCAGTTCTTC.

CDR3 in DNA: TGTGCCAGCAGCTTAGTTGGCGGGACGGAGGCGACCCAGTACTTC. Its protein product is CASSLVGGTEATQYF. The V call is TRBV7-9, the J call TRBJ2-5; a possible D gene is TRBD2 (6 bases). V was shortened by 1 base and J by 7 bases, with 16 bases between the two germline ends. The CDR3 length is 15 residues. Germline V gene sequence: CDR1 SEHNR, CDR2 FQNEAQ (reference sequence).

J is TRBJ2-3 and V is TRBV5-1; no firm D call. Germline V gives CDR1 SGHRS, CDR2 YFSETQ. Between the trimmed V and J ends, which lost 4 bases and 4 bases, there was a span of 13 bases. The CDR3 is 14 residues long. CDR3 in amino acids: CASSPLGRSDTQYF. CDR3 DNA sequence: TGCGCCAGCAGCCCTCTGGGAAGGTCAGATACGCAGTATTTT.

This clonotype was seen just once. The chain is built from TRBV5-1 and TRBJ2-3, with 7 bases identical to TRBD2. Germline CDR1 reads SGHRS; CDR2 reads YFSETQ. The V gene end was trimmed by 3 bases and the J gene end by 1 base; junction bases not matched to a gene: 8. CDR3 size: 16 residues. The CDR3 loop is CASSWGGTSGTDTQYF. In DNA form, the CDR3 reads TGCGCCAGCAGCTGGGGGGGTACTAGCGGCACAGATACGCAGTATTTT.

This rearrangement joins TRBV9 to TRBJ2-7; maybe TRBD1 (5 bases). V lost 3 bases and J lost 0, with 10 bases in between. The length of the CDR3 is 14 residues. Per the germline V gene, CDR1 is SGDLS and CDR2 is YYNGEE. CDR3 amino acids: CASSGGLYSYEQYF. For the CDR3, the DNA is TGTGCCAGCAGCGGGGGCCTTTACTCCTACGAGCAGTACTTC.

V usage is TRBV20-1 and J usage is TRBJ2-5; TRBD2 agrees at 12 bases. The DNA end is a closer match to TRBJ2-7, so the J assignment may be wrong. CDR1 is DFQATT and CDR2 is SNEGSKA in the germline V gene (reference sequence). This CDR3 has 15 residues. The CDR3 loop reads CSARAPLAGGLEQYF. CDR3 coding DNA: TGCAGTGCTAGAGCGCCACTAGCGGGAGGACTCGAGCAGTACTTC.

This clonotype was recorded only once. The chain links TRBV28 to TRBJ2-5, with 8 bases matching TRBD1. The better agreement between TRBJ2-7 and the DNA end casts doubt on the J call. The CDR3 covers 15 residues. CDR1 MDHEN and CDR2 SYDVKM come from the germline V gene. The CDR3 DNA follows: TGTGCCAGCAGTCAGGGGGCAGGGTATAGGGGCGAGCAGTACTTC. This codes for CASSQGAGYRGEQYF.

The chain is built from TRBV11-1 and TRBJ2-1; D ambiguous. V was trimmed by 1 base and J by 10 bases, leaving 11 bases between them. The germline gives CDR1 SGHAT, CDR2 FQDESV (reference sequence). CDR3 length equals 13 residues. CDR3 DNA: TGTGCCAGCAGCTTAGACTCCCTGGGCGAGCAGTTCTTC. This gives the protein CASSLDSLGEQFF. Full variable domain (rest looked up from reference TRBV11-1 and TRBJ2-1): EAEVAQSPRYKITEKSQAVAFWCDPISGHATLYWYRQILGQGPELLVQFQDESVVDDSQLPKDRFSAERLKGVDSTLKIQPAELGDSAMYLCASSLDSLGEQFFGPGTRLTVL.

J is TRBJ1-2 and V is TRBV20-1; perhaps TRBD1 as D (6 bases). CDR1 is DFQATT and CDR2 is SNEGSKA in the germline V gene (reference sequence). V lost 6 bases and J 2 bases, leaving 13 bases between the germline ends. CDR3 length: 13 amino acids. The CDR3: CSAKGGQNYGYTF. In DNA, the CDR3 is TGCAGTGCCAAGGGGGGGCAGAACTATGGCTACACCTTC.

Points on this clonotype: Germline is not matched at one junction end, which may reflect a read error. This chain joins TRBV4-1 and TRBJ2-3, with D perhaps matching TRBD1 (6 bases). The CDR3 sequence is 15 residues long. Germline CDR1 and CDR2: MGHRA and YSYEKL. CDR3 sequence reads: CASSPYRVGADTQYF. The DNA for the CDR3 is TGTGCCAGCAGCCCCTACAGGGTTGGGGCAGATACGCAGTATTTT.

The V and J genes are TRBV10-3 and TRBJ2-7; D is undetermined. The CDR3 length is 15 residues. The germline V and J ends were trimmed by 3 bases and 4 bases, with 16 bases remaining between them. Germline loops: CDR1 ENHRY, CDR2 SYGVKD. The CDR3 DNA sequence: TGTGCCATCAGTGACCCTCTCCTCACCTTATACGAGCAGTACTTC. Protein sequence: CAISDPLLTLYEQYF.

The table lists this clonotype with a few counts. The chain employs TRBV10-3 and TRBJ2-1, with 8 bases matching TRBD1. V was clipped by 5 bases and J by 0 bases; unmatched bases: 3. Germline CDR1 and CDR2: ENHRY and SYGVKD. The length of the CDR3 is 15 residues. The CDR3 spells CAISQGADSYNEQFF. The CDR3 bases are TGTGCCATCAGTCAGGGGGCTGACTCCTACAATGAGCAGTTCTTC.

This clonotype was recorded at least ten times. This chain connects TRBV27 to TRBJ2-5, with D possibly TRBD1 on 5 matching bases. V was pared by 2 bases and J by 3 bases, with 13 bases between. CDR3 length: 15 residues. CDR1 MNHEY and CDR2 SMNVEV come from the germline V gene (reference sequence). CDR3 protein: CASSLGEGVEETQYF. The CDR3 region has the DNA TGTGCCAGCAGTTTAGGAGAAGGGGTGGAAGAGACCCAGTACTTC.